Following are 30 T cell receptor beta chains from one sample sequenced in a study of shared clonotypes between healthy human individuals. Here immunoSEQ multiplex PCR was the method, and the copy in TCRdb shows in-frame clones only, minus some. The sample gives over 950,000 clones, around three quarters of which show up once; about 0.94% is in the top ten. The sample consisted of memory CD4+ T cells from PBMCs. Subset specified: CD45RA-negative fraction. The source of these receptors is a young man in good health. Some clones in this sample may be carry-over from other donors' samples.

The rearrangement uses TRBV5-1 and TRBJ2-3; D unresolved. Trimming cost V 2 bases and J 6 bases, with 7 bases left between them. Germline V CDR1 and CDR2: SGHRS, YFSETQ. The CDR3 runs 12 residues. The CDR3 DNA reads TGCGCCAGCAGCTTCGAACGGGATACGCAGTATTTT. This gives the protein CASSFERDTQYF.

The CDR3 reads CARPRGSSTEAFF. The CDR3 coding sequence is TGTGCTAGACCAAGAGGGAGTTCCACTGAAGCTTTCTTT. This sequence joins TRBV11-1 and TRBJ1-1, with no clear D. Germline-derived CDR1 and CDR2 are SGHAT and FQDESV (reference sequence). The CDR3 is 13 residues long.

This chain connects TRBV5-6 to TRBJ2-4, with 9 bases aligning to TRBD2. V lost 4 bases and J lost 4; bases outside the gene matches: 9. The germline V gene has CDR1 SGHDT and CDR2 YYEEEE. This CDR3 has 16 residues. This CDR3 reads CASSLVGTSRKNIQYF. The CDR3 nucleotides are TGTGCCAGCAGCCTGGTGGGGACTAGCCGGAAAAACATTCAGTACTTC. Full variable domain (remainder filled in from reference TRBV5-6 and TRBJ2-4): DAGVTQSPTHLIKTRGQQVTLRCSPKSGHDTVSWYQQALGQGPQFIFQYYEEEERQRGNFPDRFSGHQFPNYSSELNVNALLLGDSALYLCASSLVGTSRKNIQYFGAGTRLSVL.

V and J are TRBV15 and TRBJ2-7; maybe TRBD2 (5 bases). V was pared by 9 bases and J by 1 base, with 7 bases between. The CDR3 is 11 amino acids. Germline CDR1 is LNHNV and CDR2 is YYDKDF (reference sequence). CDR3 nucleotide sequence: TGTGCCACTCGGGGTTCCTACGAGCAGTACTTC. It specifies CATRGSYEQYF. The full variable domain, in which reference TRBV15 and TRBJ2-7 provide the parts outside the CDR3, is DAMVIQNPRYQVTQFGKPVTLSCSQTLNHNVMYWYQQKSSQAPKLLFHYYDKDFNNEADTPDNFQSRRPNTSFCFLDIRSPGLGDTAMYLCATRGSYEQYFGPGTRLTVT.

This rearrangement joins TRBV2 to TRBJ2-3, with a tentative D call TRBD2 (5 bases). This CDR3 spans 12 amino acids. V was pared by 7 bases and J by 2 bases, with 7 bases between. CDR1 is SNHLY and CDR2 is FYNNEI in the germline V gene. CDR3 sequence (DNA): TGTGCCAGCACTAGCTACACAGATACGCAGTATTTT. Its translation: CASTSYTDTQYF. The variable domain in full, completed from reference TRBV2 and TRBJ2-3, reads EPEVTQTPSHQVTQMGQEVILRCVPISNHLYFYWYRQILGQKVEFLVSFYNNEISEKSEIFDDQFSVERPDGSNFTLKIRSTKLEDSAMYFCASTSYTDTQYFGPGTRLTVL.

The chain employs TRBV5-1 and TRBJ2-2; D tentatively reads TRBD1 or TRBD2 (5 bases each). Germline loops: CDR1 SGHRS, CDR2 YFSETQ. The CDR3 is made up of 15 amino acids. Trimming removed 4 bases from V and 0 bases from J, with 10 bases in between. The CDR3 DNA is TGCGCCAGCAGCCGGGGCGTTCCGAACACCGGGGAGCTGTTTTTT. Its translation: CASSRGVPNTGELFF.

This clone was seen only a few times. The V and J genes are TRBV4-1 and TRBJ2-2; D unclear. Germline lookup yields CDR1 MGHRA and CDR2 YSYEKL. V lost 1 base and J 1 base, leaving 7 bases between the germline ends. The CDR3 covers 15 residues. CDR3 DNA sequence: TGCGCCAGCAGCCAAGGCAGCTTGAACACCGGGGAGCTGTTTTTT. This translates into CASSQGSLNTGELFF.

This clone has just a few counts. The J gene is TRBJ2-3, the V gene TRBV19; TRBD1 matches at 9 bases. The trim removed 5 bases at V and 5 bases at J, leaving 8 bases unmatched. Germline V CDR1 and CDR2: LNHDA, SQIVND (reference sequence). The CDR3 sequence is 15 residues long. In nucleotides, the CDR3 is TGTGCCAGTAGTGTGGACAGGGGAGTTGAAGATACGCAGTATTTT. Translated: CASSVDRGVEDTQYF.

The chain combines TRBV7-9 with TRBJ2-3; 9 bases line up with TRBD2. With V trimmed by 5 bases and J by 5 bases, 8 bases remained unmatched. This CDR3 is built from 15 residues. Germline CDR1 SEHNR, CDR2 FQNEAQ (reference sequence). The CDR3 coding sequence is TGTGCCAGCAGCAGAATAGCGGGAGTGGGAGATACGCAGTATTTT. This gives the protein CASSRIAGVGDTQYF.

The J gene is TRBJ2-5, the V gene TRBV4-1, with 7 bases matching TRBD2. The CDR3 has 16 residues. Looked up from germline, CDR1 is MGHRA and CDR2 is YSYEKL. The trim removed 3 bases at V and 4 bases at J, leaving 11 bases unmatched. This chain's CDR3 is CASSHPWTTSRETQYF. The CDR3 DNA reads TGCGCCAGCAGCCACCCCTGGACGACTAGCAGAGAGACCCAGTACTTC.

This chain uses TRBV9 with TRBJ2-1; TRBD1 agrees at 9 bases. This CDR3 contains 15 residues. J lost 9 bases, V lost 3 bases, and 10 bases had no gene match. Germline V gene sequence: CDR1 SGDLS, CDR2 YYNGEE. As DNA, the CDR3 is TGTGCCAGCAGCGGGGGACAGGGAACAGTCGGTGAGCAGTTCTTC. It is translated as CASSGGQGTVGEQFF.

Only one count was recorded for this clone. CDR3 residues: CSARGQDTQYF. As DNA, the CDR3 is TGCAGTGCTAGAGGTCAAGATACGCAGTATTTT. The chain joins TRBV20-1 to TRBJ2-3; D gene ambiguous. This CDR3 region has 11 residues. CDR1 and CDR2 (germline): DFQATT, SNEGSKA (reference sequence). With 1 base removed from V and 5 bases from J, the gap between germline ends came to 4 bases.

The V and J genes are TRBV6-4 and TRBJ2-3; D might be TRBD2 (6 bases). This CDR3 has 14 residues. Germline values: CDR1 MRHNA, CDR2 SNTAGT. V was shortened by 4 bases and J by 3 bases, with 11 bases between the two germline ends. The CDR3: CASSVAAGTDTQYF. Here the CDR3 DNA reads TGTGCCAGCAGTGTAGCGGCGGGGACAGATACGCAGTATTTT.

V and J are TRBV2 and TRBJ2-6; no reliable D call. Trimming cost V 7 bases and J 1 base, with 5 bases left between them. This CDR3 contains 13 residues. Germline V gives CDR1 SNHLY, CDR2 FYNNEI. For the CDR3, the DNA is TGTGCCAGCATGGAATCTGGGGCCAACGTCCTGACTTTC. Translated: CASMESGANVLTF.

The rearrangement links TRBV27 to TRBJ2-5; D ambiguous. The CDR3 runs to 15 residues. Between the trimmed V and J ends, which lost 5 bases and 1 base, there was a span of 14 bases. Germline CDR1 reads MNHEY; CDR2 reads SMNVEV (reference sequence). The CDR3 reads CASSMVRPGQETQYF. In DNA form, the CDR3 reads TGTGCCAGCAGTATGGTGAGACCGGGCCAAGAGACCCAGTACTTC.

The chain links TRBV28 to TRBJ2-3; weak D call: TRBD2 (5 bases). The V gene lost 2 bases and the J gene lost 2 bases, with 11 bases spanning the gap. Germline values: CDR1 MDHEN, CDR2 SYDVKM. The CDR3 loop spans 15 amino acids. The CDR3 reads CASSLISGITDTQYF. The CDR3 DNA sequence: TGTGCCAGCAGTTTAATCTCCGGGATCACAGATACGCAGTATTTT.

The genes are TRBV5-1 and TRBJ1-1; D uncertain. Trimming took 0 bases from V and 0 from J, leaving 12 bases between them. Germline V gives CDR1 SGHRS, CDR2 YFSETQ. There are 16 residues in the CDR3. The CDR3 loop reads CASSLVAVQMNTEAFF. The CDR3 nucleotides are TGCGCCAGCAGCTTGGTTGCAGTGCAAATGAACACTGAAGCTTTCTTT.

This clone was seen just once. This rearrangement joins TRBV29-1 to TRBJ1-2, with 9 bases fitting TRBD1. This CDR3 contains 12 residues. V gave up 2 bases and J gave up 6 bases; unmatched junction bases: 1. The germline V gene encodes CDR1 SQVTM and CDR2 ANQGSEA. The CDR3 loop is CSVERDRDGYTF. CDR3 DNA: TGCAGCGTTGAAAGGGACAGGGATGGCTACACCTTC.

The chain has TRBV5-1 and TRBJ1-5; 7 positions match TRBD1. With V trimmed by 4 bases and J by 0 bases, 7 bases remained unmatched. The CDR3 extends over 16 amino acids. The germline CDR1 and CDR2 sequences are SGHRS and YFSETQ. DNA of the CDR3: TGCGCCAGCAGCCCTGTAGGGGGCAATAGCAATCAGCCCCAGCATTTT. It specifies CASSPVGGNSNQPQHF.

V and J are TRBV27 and TRBJ2-1; D might be TRBD1 or TRBD2, each matching 6 bases. Trimming took 6 bases from V and 8 from J, leaving 14 bases between them. The germline CDR1 and CDR2 sequences are MNHEY and SMNVEV (reference sequence). This CDR3 has 13 amino acids. The CDR3 DNA reads as TGTGCCAGCAGGCTCCGGGGGCAGGATGAGCAGTTCTTC. Its protein is CASRLRGQDEQFF.

This chain connects TRBV18 to TRBJ2-2; no reliable D call. This CDR3 has 17 amino acids. CDR1 is KGHSH, CDR2 LQKENI, per germline. With 2 bases removed from V and 0 bases from J, the gap between germline ends came to 13 bases. The CDR3 DNA reads as TGTGCCAGCTCACCAATTCCCCCGGACCCGAACACCGGGGAGCTGTTTTTT. This encodes CASSPIPPDPNTGELFF.

This clone showed up just a few times. The chain joins TRBV6-5 to TRBJ2-7, with 12 bases that match TRBD2. The CDR3 has 15 residues. J lost 1 base, V lost 5 bases, and 3 bases had no gene match. Germline CDR1 and CDR2: MNHEY and SVGAGI. CDR3 coding DNA: TGTGCCAGCAGTGGCGGGACTAGCGGGTCCTACGAGCAGTACTTC. This translates into CASSGGTSGSYEQYF.

This clone has a single count. This chain uses TRBV28 with TRBJ2-7; maybe TRBD2 (6 bases). V was clipped by 1 base and J by 5 bases, with 15 bases between them. The CDR3 loop spans 15 amino acids. Germline V gene sequence: CDR1 MDHEN, CDR2 SYDVKM. The CDR3 sequence: CASSLLGGALHEQYF. CDR3 nucleotides: TGTGCCAGCAGTTTATTGGGGGGAGCGTTGCACGAGCAGTACTTC.

The V gene is TRBV11-2, the J gene TRBJ2-7, with TRBD2 matching over 7 bases. The CDR3 spans 15 residues. V shed 5 bases, J shed 1 base, and the junction held 8 bases outside the gene matches. Germline values: CDR1 SGHAT, CDR2 FQNNGV. CDR3 in amino acids: CASSPRREKSYEQYF. Written as DNA, the CDR3 is TGTGCCAGCAGCCCCCGGCGGGAGAAGTCCTACGAGCAGTACTTC.

The V and J genes are TRBV29-1 and TRBJ2-3; possible D gene TRBD2, 5 bases. This CDR3 comprises 14 residues. Germline V gene sequence: CDR1 SQVTM, CDR2 ANQGSEA. V lost 7 bases and J lost 0, with 14 bases in between. In DNA form, the CDR3 reads TGCAGCGCGAGGGCGAGAGCAAGCACAGATACGCAGTATTTT. Amino acid sequence: CSARARASTDTQYF.

V gene TRBV4-3 combines with J gene TRBJ1-2, with TRBD1 as a possible D gene (5 bases). The length of the CDR3 is 14 residues. Germline values: CDR1 LGHNA, CDR2 YSLEER. The V gene lost 0 bases and the J gene lost 4 bases, with 9 bases spanning the gap. CDR3 protein: CASSQDPDSYGYTF. DNA for the CDR3: TGCGCCAGCAGCCAAGATCCCGACAGCTATGGCTACACCTTC.

The chain links TRBV6-1 to TRBJ2-7, with D unresolved. CDR1 and CDR2 from the germline V gene are MNHNS and SASEGT. The CDR3 sequence is 13 residues long. Trimming pared 4 bases from V and 0 bases from J, leaving 7 bases between. CDR3 DNA sequence: TGTGCCAGCAGTGTGACGGCCTCCTACGAGCAGTACTTC. It specifies CASSVTASYEQYF.

A remark on this clone: This same CDR3 is encoded by further DNA sequences in the sample. V usage is TRBV18 and J usage is TRBJ2-1; 11 nucleotides match TRBD2. The CDR3 consists of 16 residues. CDR1 KGHSH and CDR2 LQKENI come from the germline V gene. V gave up 3 bases and J gave up 2 bases; unmatched junction bases: 3. DNA for the CDR3: TGTGCCAGCTCACCCGGACTAGCGGGTACCTACAATGAGCAGTTCTTC. This gives the protein CASSPGLAGTYNEQFF. Looking up the rest from reference TRBV18 and TRBJ2-1 gives the full variable domain: NAGVMQNPRHLVRRRGQEARLRCSPMKGHSHVYWYRQLPEEGLKFMVYLQKENIIDESGMPKERFSAEFPKEGPSILRIQQVVRGDSAAYFCASSPGLAGTYNEQFFGPGTRLTVL.

This clone was seen a few times. The chain couples TRBV5-1 to TRBJ2-6; D not certain. In germline, CDR1 is SGHRS, CDR2 YFSETQ. This CDR3 is 15 amino acids long. V lost 4 bases, J lost 0 bases, and 8 bases lay in between. The DNA of the CDR3 is TGCGCCAGCAGCATGACCAGCTCTGGGGCCAACGTCCTGACTTTC. Protein: CASSMTSSGANVLTF.

This chain connects TRBV10-3 to TRBJ2-1; 8 bases match TRBD2. Germline values: CDR1 ENHRY, CDR2 SYGVKD. The J segment lost 8 bases and the V segment lost 1 base, leaving 4 bases of the junction unmatched. There are 14 residues in the CDR3. The CDR3 DNA sequence: TGTGCCATCAGTGAGTATACTAGCGGCGATGAGCAGTTCTTC. Its translation is CAISEYTSGDEQFF.